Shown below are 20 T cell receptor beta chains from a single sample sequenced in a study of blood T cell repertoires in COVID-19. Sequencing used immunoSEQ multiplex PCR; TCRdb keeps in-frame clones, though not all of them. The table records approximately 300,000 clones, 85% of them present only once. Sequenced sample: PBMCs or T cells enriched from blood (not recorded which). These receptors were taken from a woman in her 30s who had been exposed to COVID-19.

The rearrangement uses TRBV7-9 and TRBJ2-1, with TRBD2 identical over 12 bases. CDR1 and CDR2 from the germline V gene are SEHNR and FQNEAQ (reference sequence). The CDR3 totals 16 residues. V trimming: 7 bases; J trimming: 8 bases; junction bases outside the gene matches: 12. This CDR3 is CASNRRTSGNLDEQFF. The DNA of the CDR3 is TGTGCCAGCAACCGACGGACTAGCGGGAACCTCGATGAGCAGTTCTTC.

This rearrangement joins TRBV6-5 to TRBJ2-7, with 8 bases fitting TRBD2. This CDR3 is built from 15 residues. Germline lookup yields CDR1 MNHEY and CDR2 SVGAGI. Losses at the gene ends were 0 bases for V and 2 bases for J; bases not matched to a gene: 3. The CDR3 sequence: CASSYSGLATYEQYF. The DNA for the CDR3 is TGTGCCAGCAGTTACTCCGGACTAGCCACCTACGAGCAGTACTTC.

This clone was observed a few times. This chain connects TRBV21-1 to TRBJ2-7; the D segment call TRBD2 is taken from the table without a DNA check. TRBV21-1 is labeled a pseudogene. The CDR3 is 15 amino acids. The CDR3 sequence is CASPPGTTPSYEQYF. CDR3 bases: TGTGCCAGCCCCCCCGGGACTACCCCTTCTTACGAGCAGTACTTC.

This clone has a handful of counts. The CDR3: CASRVGGTGNQPQHF. CDR3 sequence (DNA): TGTGCCAGCAGGGTGGGGGGAACAGGCAATCAGCCCCAGCATTTT. The genes are TRBV28 and TRBJ1-5, with a weak D call TRBD1 (5 bases). V was shortened by 6 bases and J by 2 bases, with 14 bases between the two germline ends. CDR3 size: 15 residues. CDR1 MDHEN and CDR2 SYDVKM come from the germline V gene.

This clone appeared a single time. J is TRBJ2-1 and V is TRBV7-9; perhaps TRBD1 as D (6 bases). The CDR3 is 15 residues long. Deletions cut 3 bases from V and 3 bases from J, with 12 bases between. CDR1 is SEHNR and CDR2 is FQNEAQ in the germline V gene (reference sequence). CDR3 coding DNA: TGTGCCAGCAGCTTTAGAGGGACAAACTACAATGAGCAGTTCTTC. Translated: CASSFRGTNYNEQFF.

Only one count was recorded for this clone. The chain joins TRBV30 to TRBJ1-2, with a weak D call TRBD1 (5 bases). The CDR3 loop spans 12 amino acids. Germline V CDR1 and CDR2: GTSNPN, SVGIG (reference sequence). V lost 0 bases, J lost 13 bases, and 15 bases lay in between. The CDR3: CAWSVLDSLGTF. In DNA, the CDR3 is TGTGCCTGGAGTGTACTTGACAGCCTGGGCACCTTC.

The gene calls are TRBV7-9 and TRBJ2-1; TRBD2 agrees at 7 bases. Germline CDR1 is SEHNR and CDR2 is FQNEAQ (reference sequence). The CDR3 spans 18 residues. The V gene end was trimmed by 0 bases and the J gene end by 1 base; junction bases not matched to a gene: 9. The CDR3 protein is CASSLALRTRRSYNEQFF. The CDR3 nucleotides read TGTGCCAGCAGCTTAGCCCTAAGGACTAGACGGTCCTACAATGAGCAGTTCTTC.

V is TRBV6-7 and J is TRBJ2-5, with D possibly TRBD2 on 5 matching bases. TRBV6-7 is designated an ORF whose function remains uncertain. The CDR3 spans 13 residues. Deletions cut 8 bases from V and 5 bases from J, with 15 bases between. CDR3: CASLGPSGETQYF. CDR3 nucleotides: TGTGCCAGCTTAGGACCCTCGGGGGAGACCCAGTACTTC.

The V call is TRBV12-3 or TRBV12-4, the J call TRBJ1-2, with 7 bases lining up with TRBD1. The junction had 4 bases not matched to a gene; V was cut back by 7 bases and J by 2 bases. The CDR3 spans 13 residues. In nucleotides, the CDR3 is TGTGCCAGCAAGGGACAGCTAAACTATGGCTACACCTTC. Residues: CASKGQLNYGYTF.

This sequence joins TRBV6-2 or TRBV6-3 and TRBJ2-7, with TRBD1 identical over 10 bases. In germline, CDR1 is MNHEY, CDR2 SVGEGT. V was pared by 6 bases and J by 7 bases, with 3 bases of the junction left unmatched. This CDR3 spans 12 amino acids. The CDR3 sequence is CASSGTGDEQYF. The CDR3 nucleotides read TGTGCCAGCAGCGGGACAGGGGATGAGCAGTACTTC.

The CDR3 DNA sequence: TGCAGCGTTGAGGACAGGGGGAGGAGTTCACCCCTCCACTTT. Translating it yields CSVEDRGRSSPLHF. V usage is TRBV29-1 and J usage is TRBJ1-6; 10 positions agree with TRBD1. Germline V lookup: CDR1 SQVTM, CDR2 ANQGSEA. V lost 3 bases to trimming and J lost 9 bases; unmatched junction nucleotides: 5. This CDR3 spans 14 amino acids.

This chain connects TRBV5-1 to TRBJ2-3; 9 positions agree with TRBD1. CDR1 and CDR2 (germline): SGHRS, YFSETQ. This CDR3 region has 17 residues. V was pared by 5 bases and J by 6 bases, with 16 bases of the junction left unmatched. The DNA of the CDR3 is TGCGCCAGCAGTCAAAAACTATTACAGGGGGCGAACGATACGCAGTATTTT. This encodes CASSQKLLQGANDTQYF.

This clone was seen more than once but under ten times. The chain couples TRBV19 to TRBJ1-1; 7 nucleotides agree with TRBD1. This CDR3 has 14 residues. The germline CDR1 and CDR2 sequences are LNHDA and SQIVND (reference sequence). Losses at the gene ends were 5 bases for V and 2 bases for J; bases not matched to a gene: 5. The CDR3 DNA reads TGTGCCAGTAGTCTCCGACAGGGAAACACTGAAGCTTTCTTT. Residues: CASSLRQGNTEAFF. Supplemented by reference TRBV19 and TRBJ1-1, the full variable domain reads DGGITQSPKYLFRKEGQNVTLSCEQNLNHDAMYWYRQDPGQGLRLIYYSQIVNDFQKGDIAEGYSVSREKKESFPLTVTSAQKNPTAFYLCASSLRQGNTEAFFGQGTRLTVV.

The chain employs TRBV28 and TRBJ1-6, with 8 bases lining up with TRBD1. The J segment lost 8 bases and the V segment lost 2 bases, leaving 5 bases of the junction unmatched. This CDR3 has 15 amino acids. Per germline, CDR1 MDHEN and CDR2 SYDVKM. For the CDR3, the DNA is TGTGCCAGCAGTTTAGCCAGGGGGCGAGATTCACCCCTCCACTTT. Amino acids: CASSLARGRDSPLHF.

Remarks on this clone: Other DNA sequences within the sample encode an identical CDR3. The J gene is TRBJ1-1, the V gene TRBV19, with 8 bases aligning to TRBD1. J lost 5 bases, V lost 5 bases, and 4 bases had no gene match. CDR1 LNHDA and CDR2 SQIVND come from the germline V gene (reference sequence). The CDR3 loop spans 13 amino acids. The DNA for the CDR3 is TGTGCCAGTAGTGGAGACAGGGGAACTGAAGCTTTCTTT. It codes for CASSGDRGTEAFF.

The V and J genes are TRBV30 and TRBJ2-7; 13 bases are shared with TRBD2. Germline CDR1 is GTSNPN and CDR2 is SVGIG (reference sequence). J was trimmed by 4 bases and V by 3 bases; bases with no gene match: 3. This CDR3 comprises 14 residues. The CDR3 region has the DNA TGTGCCTGGAGCGGGACTAGCGGGAAGTACGAGCAGTACTTC. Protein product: CAWSGTSGKYEQYF.

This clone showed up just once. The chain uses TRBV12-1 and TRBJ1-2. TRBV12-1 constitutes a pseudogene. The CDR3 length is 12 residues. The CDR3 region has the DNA TGTGCCACCGCCGCGGGGGGGAATGGCTACACCTTC. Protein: CATAAGGNGYTF.

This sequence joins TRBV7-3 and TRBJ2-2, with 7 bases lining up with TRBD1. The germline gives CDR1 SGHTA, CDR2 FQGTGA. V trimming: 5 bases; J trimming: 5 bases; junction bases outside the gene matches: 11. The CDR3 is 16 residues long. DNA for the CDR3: TGTGCCAGCAGCAGCCGGGACAGCGGCGGAACCGGGGAGCTGTTTTTT. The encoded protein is CASSSRDSGGTGELFF.

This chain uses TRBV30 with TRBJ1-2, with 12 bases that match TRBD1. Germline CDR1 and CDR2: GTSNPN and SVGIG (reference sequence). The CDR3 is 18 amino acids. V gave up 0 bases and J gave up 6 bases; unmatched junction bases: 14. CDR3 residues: CAWSVFGTGGSRTHGYTF. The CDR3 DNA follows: TGTGCCTGGAGTGTATTTGGGACAGGGGGCAGCAGAACCCATGGCTACACCTTC.

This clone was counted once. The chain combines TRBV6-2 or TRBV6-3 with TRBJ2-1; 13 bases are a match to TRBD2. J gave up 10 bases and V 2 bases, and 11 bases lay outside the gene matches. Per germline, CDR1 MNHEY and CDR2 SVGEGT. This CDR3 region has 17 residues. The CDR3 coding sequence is TGTGCCAGCAGTTACCCAGCTACTAGCGGGGGGGCTTTCGAGCAGTTCTTC. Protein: CASSYPATSGGAFEQFF.